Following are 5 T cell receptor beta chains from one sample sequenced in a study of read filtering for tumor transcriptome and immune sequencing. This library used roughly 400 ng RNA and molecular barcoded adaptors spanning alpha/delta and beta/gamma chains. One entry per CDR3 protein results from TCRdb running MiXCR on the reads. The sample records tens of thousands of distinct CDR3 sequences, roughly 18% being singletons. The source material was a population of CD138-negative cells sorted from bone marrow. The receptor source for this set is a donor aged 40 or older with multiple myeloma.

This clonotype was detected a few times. DNA of the CDR3: TGTGCCAGCAGTTTTCCACCGGGACTAGCGGGAGGGCCGGGGTATTTT. Encoded protein: CASSFPPGLAGGPGYF. The chain joins TRBV28 to TRBJ2-3; 16 bases agree with TRBD2. CDR3 size: 16 residues. Germline CDR1 and CDR2: MDHEN and SYDVKM. Germline trimming cut 3 bases from V and 14 bases from J; bases unmatched to any gene: 11.

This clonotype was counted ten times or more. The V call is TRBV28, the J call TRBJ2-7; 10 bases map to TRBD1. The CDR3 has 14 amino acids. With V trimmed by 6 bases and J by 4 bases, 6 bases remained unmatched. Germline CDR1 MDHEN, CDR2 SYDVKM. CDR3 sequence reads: CASSDGQGVYEQYF. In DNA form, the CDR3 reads TGTGCCAGCAGCGACGGACAGGGGGTATACGAGCAGTACTTC.

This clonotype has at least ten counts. CDR3 sequence (DNA): TGTGCCATCAGTGAGGGGACAGGGAGGGAAGATACGCAGTATTTT. This translates into CAISEGTGREDTQYF. The gene calls are TRBV10-3 and TRBJ2-3; 9 bases are a match to TRBD1. The CDR3 spans 15 residues. Germline V CDR1 and CDR2: ENHRY, SYGVKD. Losses at the gene ends were 2 bases for V and 5 bases for J; bases not matched to a gene: 5.

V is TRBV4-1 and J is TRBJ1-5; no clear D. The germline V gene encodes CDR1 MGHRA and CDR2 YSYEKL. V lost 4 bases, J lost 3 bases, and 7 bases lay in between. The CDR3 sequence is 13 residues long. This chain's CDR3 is CASSRDNNQPQHF. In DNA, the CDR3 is TGCGCCAGCAGCCGAGACAACAATCAGCCCCAGCATTTT.

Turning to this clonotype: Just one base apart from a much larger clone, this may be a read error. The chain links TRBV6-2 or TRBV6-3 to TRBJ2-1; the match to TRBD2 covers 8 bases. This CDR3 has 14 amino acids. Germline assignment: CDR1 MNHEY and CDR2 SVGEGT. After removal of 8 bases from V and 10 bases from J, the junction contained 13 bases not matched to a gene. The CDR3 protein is CASSERGPNYEQFF. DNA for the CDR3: TGTGCCAGCTCGGAGCGGGGGCCGAATTACGAGCAGTTCTTC.